The 11 T cell receptor beta chains below were found in one sample sequenced in a study of blood T cell repertoires in COVID-19. Sequenced by immunoSEQ multiplex PCR; TCRdb stores in-frame clones only, minus some. Of some 190,000 clones in the sample, 85% to 90% were seen once. The specimen was peripheral blood. These receptors all stem from a man younger than 30 with active or convalescent COVID-19.

This chain connects TRBV20-1 to TRBJ2-7; D call uncertain. This CDR3 is 13 amino acids long. Trimming cost V 3 bases and J 2 bases, with 11 bases left between them. CDR1 and CDR2 (germline): DFQATT, SNEGSKA (reference sequence). CDR3 sequence: CSASTGSPYEQYF. The DNA for the CDR3 is TGCAGTGCTAGTACCGGGTCCCCCTACGAGCAGTACTTC.

The rearrangement joins TRBV11-2 to TRBJ2-7; maybe TRBD2 (6 bases). Trimming shortened V by 5 bases and J by 4 bases, and 15 bases separated the two germline ends. This CDR3 spans 14 amino acids. The V gene's germline CDR1 is SGHAT and CDR2 FQNNGV. The CDR3 nucleotides are TGTGCCAGCAGCCCCGTTGGAGGACTATACGAGCAGTACTTC. This translates into CASSPVGGLYEQYF.

This chain connects TRBV10-3 to TRBJ2-5, with D possibly matching TRBD2 (6 bases). V lost 7 bases and J 5 bases, leaving 14 bases between the germline ends. The CDR3 covers 13 residues. Germline CDR1 is ENHRY and CDR2 is SYGVKD. The CDR3 spells CAIMRAGGETQYF. CDR3 in DNA: TGTGCCATCATGAGGGCCGGAGGGGAGACCCAGTACTTC.

The chain links TRBV18 to TRBJ1-3; D is undetermined. Trimming took 6 bases from V and 2 from J, leaving 23 bases between them. The CDR3 contains 18 residues. Germline values: CDR1 KGHSH, CDR2 LQKENI. The CDR3 sequence is CASSPSDGRRNPGNTIYF. The CDR3 DNA sequence: TGTGCCAGCTCCCCATCGGATGGGCGTCGGAACCCTGGAAACACCATATATTTT. The full variable domain, its missing parts supplied by reference TRBV18 and TRBJ1-3, is NAGVMQNPRHLVRRRGQEARLRCSPMKGHSHVYWYRQLPEEGLKFMVYLQKENIIDESGMPKERFSAEFPKEGPSILRIQQVVRGDSAAYFCASSPSDGRRNPGNTIYFGEGSWLTVV.

The V call is TRBV5-1, the J call TRBJ1-1; D possibly corresponds to TRBD1 (5 bases). CDR1 SGHRS and CDR2 YFSETQ come from the germline V gene. V lost 0 bases and J 4 bases, leaving 16 bases between the germline ends. The CDR3 has 16 residues. This CDR3 is CASSLGAPGQTTEAFF. In nucleotides, the CDR3 is TGCGCCAGCAGCTTGGGAGCGCCAGGGCAAACCACTGAAGCTTTCTTT.

The V call is TRBV4-2, the J call TRBJ2-1, with 9 bases that match TRBD1. The CDR3 consists of 16 residues. Unmatched junction bases numbered 7, after V lost 1 base and J lost 6 bases. Germline CDR1 LGHNA, CDR2 YNFKEQ. CDR3 DNA sequence: TGTGCCAGCAGCCAAGGCCTCGGACAGGGGTCCAATGAGCAGTTCTTC. This translates into CASSQGLGQGSNEQFF.

The chain links TRBV10-1 to TRBJ2-7; 7 bases match TRBD1. The trim removed 4 bases at V and 10 bases at J, leaving 10 bases unmatched. Germline CDR1 WNHNN, CDR2 SYGVQD (reference sequence). This CDR3 comprises 13 residues. CDR3 sequence (DNA): TGCGCCAGCAGTGGGACCAACAGGGGCCCACAGTACTTC. As protein: CASSGTNRGPQYF.

This chain uses TRBV19 with TRBJ2-7; tentatively, D is TRBD2 (5 bases). CDR3 size: 14 residues. Trimming shortened V by 3 bases and J by 6 bases, and 15 bases separated the two germline ends. Per germline, CDR1 LNHDA and CDR2 SQIVND (reference sequence). The CDR3 sequence is CASSMGSLAPEQYF. CDR3 DNA: TGTGCCAGTAGTATGGGCTCTCTAGCTCCCGAGCAGTACTTC.

This rearrangement joins TRBV29-1 to TRBJ2-7, with D possibly matching TRBD2 (5 bases). Germline assignment: CDR1 SQVTM and CDR2 ANQGSEA. This CDR3 is 12 amino acids long. Trimming shortened V by 1 base and J by 5 bases, and 9 bases separated the two germline ends. CDR3 nucleotides: TGCAGCGTTGAAGGCCCCGGGGACGAGCAGTACTTC. Its protein product is CSVEGPGDEQYF.

The V gene is TRBV10-3, the J gene TRBJ1-1; D may be TRBD1 (6 bases). Trimming removed 0 bases at V and 0 bases at J, with 8 bases between. CDR3 length: 15 amino acids. Per germline, CDR1 ENHRY and CDR2 SYGVKD. The CDR3 region is CAISESGQLNTEAFF. The CDR3 region has the DNA TGTGCCATCAGTGAGTCTGGACAGTTGAACACTGAAGCTTTCTTT.

The chain combines TRBV10-3 with TRBJ1-6; the D gene is possibly TRBD1 (5 bases). The V end lost 5 bases, the J end lost 5 bases, and 16 bases lay between the germline ends. CDR3 size: 16 residues. Germline V gives CDR1 ENHRY, CDR2 SYGVKD. CDR3 nucleotides: TGTGCCATCAGTCTTCAAGGGGAACACAATAATTCACCCCTCCACTTT. Its protein product is CAISLQGEHNNSPLHF.